A selection of T cell receptor beta chains follows, all from one sample in a study of blood T cell repertoires in COVID-19. Method: immunoSEQ multiplex PCR; TCRdb's copy keeps in-frame clones and lacks some. This table has about 330,000 clones, about 84% appearing once. Material for sequencing was peripheral blood. All receptors derive from a woman between 50 and 59 years old with acute or convalescent COVID-19. Both conserved end residues are part of each CDR3. Each record gives: clone size, V gene, D gene, J gene, CDR3 DNA, CDR3 protein. A D gene is named only where the DNA matches it firmly. Clone sizes are given selectively: once, few, many, or a class where the clone is expanded.

clone size: few; V gene: TRBV24-1; D gene: TRBD1; J gene: TRBJ2-2; CDR3 DNA: TGTGCCACCAGTGACCCCAGGGGGATAAACACCGGGGAGCTGTTTTTT; CDR3 protein: CATSDPRGINTGELFF
clone size: .; V gene: TRBV9; D gene: .; J gene: TRBJ2-5; CDR3 DNA: TGTGCCAGCAGTAGCGTAGAATGGGCCCAAGAGACCCAGTACTTC; CDR3 protein: CASSSVEWAQETQYF
clone size: few; V gene: TRBV12-3/TRBV12-4; D gene: TRBD1; J gene: TRBJ2-3; CDR3 DNA: TGTGCCAGCAGACGACAGGGGACAGATACGCAGTATTTT; CDR3 protein: CASRRQGTDTQYF
clone size: .; V gene: TRBV9; D gene: TRBD2; J gene: TRBJ2-2; CDR3 DNA: TGTGCCAGCAGCCCCGCTAGCGGGAGGGCCCTACGGGCCGGGGAGCTGTTTTTT; CDR3 protein: CASSPASGRALRAGELFF
clone size: .; V gene: TRBV5-1; D gene: TRBD1; J gene: TRBJ2-5; CDR3 DNA: TGCGCCAGCAGCCCCAGACAGGGTTCCGATCAAGAGACCCAGTACTTC; CDR3 protein: CASSPRQGSDQETQYF
clone size: .; V gene: TRBV6-2/TRBV6-3; D gene: .; J gene: TRBJ1-2; CDR3 DNA: TGTGCCAGCAGTTACAAGGCCTCTCCCGGGAGCTATGGCTACACCTTC; CDR3 protein: CASSYKASPGSYGYTF
clone size: .; V gene: TRBV6-6; D gene: .; J gene: TRBJ1-5; CDR3 DNA: TGTGCCAGCAAGGCCAGGTCGTACGCTCAGCCCCAGCATTTT; CDR3 protein: CASKARSYAQPQHF
clone size: .; V gene: TRBV27; D gene: TRBD1; J gene: TRBJ2-1; CDR3 DNA: TGTGCCAGCACAGAGACAGGGTACAATGAGCAGTTCTTC; CDR3 protein: CASTETGYNEQFF
clone size: .; V gene: TRBV27; D gene: .; J gene: TRBJ2-7; CDR3 DNA: TGTGCCAGCAGTTTGGGGGCCGACAGTTCGGCCTACGAGCAGTACTTC; CDR3 protein: CASSLGADSSAYEQYF
clone size: .; V gene: TRBV19; D gene: .; J gene: TRBJ2-2; CDR3 DNA: TGTGCCAGTAGTATAGGAGGGATTCCCACCGGGGAGCTGTTTTTT; CDR3 protein: CASSIGGIPTGELFF
clone size: .; V gene: TRBV28; D gene: .; J gene: TRBJ2-5; CDR3 DNA: TGTGCCAGCAGTTTGGCCGGAGGGTGGGAAGAGACCCAGTACTTC; CDR3 protein: CASSLAGGWEETQYF
clone size: .; V gene: TRBV5-1; D gene: .; J gene: TRBJ1-5; CDR3 DNA: TGCGCCAGCAGGTGGGCACCTGATACCGGTCAGCCCCAGCATTTT; CDR3 protein: CASRWAPDTGQPQHF
clone size: few; V gene: TRBV18; D gene: .; J gene: TRBJ1-1; CDR3 DNA: TGTGCCAGCTCACCGCAACAGGTCTCGACGATTATGAACACTGAAGCTTTCTTT; CDR3 protein: CASSPQQVSTIMNTEAFF
clone size: .; V gene: TRBV28; D gene: .; J gene: TRBJ1-3; CDR3 DNA: TGTGCCAGCAGTTCACCCACAGGAGTCTCTGGAAACACCATATATTTT; CDR3 protein: CASSSPTGVSGNTIYF
clone size: .; V gene: TRBV19; D gene: .; J gene: TRBJ1-5; CDR3 DNA: TGTGCCAGTAGTATAGGGGGAGGGGACCGCAATCAGCCCCAGCATTTT; CDR3 protein: CASSIGGGDRNQPQHF
clone size: .; V gene: TRBV6-2/TRBV6-3; D gene: TRBD2; J gene: TRBJ2-5; CDR3 DNA: TGTGCCAGCAGTTTCGAACCGGGACTAGCGGGAGGGTTCCAAGAGACCCAGTACTTC; CDR3 protein: CASSFEPGLAGGFQETQYF
clone size: .; V gene: TRBV2; D gene: .; J gene: TRBJ2-1; CDR3 DNA: TGTGCCAGCAGTGACGGGAGAGGGAGCAATGAGCAGTTCTTC; CDR3 protein: CASSDGRGSNEQFF
clone size: .; V gene: TRBV7-2; D gene: .; J gene: TRBJ2-3; CDR3 DNA: TGTGCCAGCAGCTTCGACAGGAAAAGCACAGATACGCAGTATTTT; CDR3 protein: CASSFDRKSTDTQYF
clone size: .; V gene: TRBV10-3; D gene: .; J gene: TRBJ2-1; CDR3 DNA: TGTGCCATCAGCTTGGACAGTAGAAATGAGCAGTTCTTC; CDR3 protein: CAISLDSRNEQFF
clone size: .; V gene: TRBV10-3; D gene: TRBD1; J gene: TRBJ1-5; CDR3 DNA: TGTGCCATCAGTGGGACAGGGAGAGGCCAGCCCCAGCATTTT; CDR3 protein: CAISGTGRGQPQHF
clone size: .; V gene: TRBV12-3/TRBV12-4; D gene: .; J gene: TRBJ1-1; CDR3 DNA: TGTGCCAGCAGTCCAGGAATGGATACTGAAGCTTTCTTT; CDR3 protein: CASSPGMDTEAFF
clone size: .; V gene: TRBV3-1/TRBV3-2; D gene: .; J gene: TRBJ1-3; CDR3 DNA: TGTGCCAGCAGCCACCTCAGGGGTAACGCTGGAAACACCATATATTTT; CDR3 protein: CASSHLRGNAGNTIYF
clone size: .; V gene: TRBV11-3; D gene: TRBD1; J gene: TRBJ2-5; CDR3 DNA: TGTGCCAGCAGTCAGGGACAGGGGGTTGAGACCCAGTACTTC; CDR3 protein: CASSQGQGVETQYF
clone size: .; V gene: TRBV5-1; D gene: TRBD2; J gene: TRBJ2-2; CDR3 DNA: TGCGCCAGCAGCTTGTGGCGGGAGGGCCAACGGGCGAACACCGGGGAGCTGTTTTTT; CDR3 protein: CASSLWREGQRANTGELFF
clone size: .; V gene: TRBV5-1; D gene: TRBD2; J gene: TRBJ2-7; CDR3 DNA: TGCGCCAGCAGACCGGGACTAGCGGGATTATACGAGCAGTACTTC; CDR3 protein: CASRPGLAGLYEQYF
clone size: .; V gene: TRBV11-3; D gene: .; J gene: TRBJ2-7; CDR3 DNA: TGTGCCAGCAGCTTAGGATTTTCGAGCGAGCAGTACTTC; CDR3 protein: CASSLGFSSEQYF
clone size: .; V gene: TRBV9; D gene: TRBD1; J gene: TRBJ2-7; CDR3 DNA: TGTGCCAGCAGCGCTCGACAGGGGGGCCCCTACGAGCAGTACTTC; CDR3 protein: CASSARQGGPYEQYF
clone size: .; V gene: TRBV6-5; D gene: TRBD2; J gene: TRBJ2-7; CDR3 DNA: TGTGCCAGCAGTTACTCGGCTAGCGGGAGGGACGAGCAGTACTTC; CDR3 protein: CASSYSASGRDEQYF
clone size: .; V gene: TRBV9; D gene: TRBD2; J gene: TRBJ2-2; CDR3 DNA: TGTGCCAGCAGGTCTAGCGGGGGGTTTCCCGGGGAGCTGTTTTTT; CDR3 protein: CASRSSGGFPGELFF